The 6 T cell receptor beta chains reported below all come from one sample, sequenced in a study of shared clonotypes between healthy human individuals. The table came from immunoSEQ multiplex PCR; TCRdb's copy has only in-frame clones and leaves some out. The sample holds about 1 million clones; approximately 80% are singletons and the top ten take about 0.52%. The sequencing sample was made of memory CD4+ T cells from PBMCs. Sample subset: CD45RA-negative fraction. The receptors originated from a man aged 18 to 30 in good health. Some clones in this sample may be carry-over from other donors' samples.

The J gene is TRBJ1-1, the V gene TRBV18; possibly TRBD1 for D (5 bases). V was trimmed by 3 bases and J by 4 bases, leaving 9 bases between them. The V gene's germline CDR1 is KGHSH and CDR2 LQKENI. The CDR3 sequence is 13 residues long. The CDR3 loop reads CASSPGPGTEAFF. In DNA form, the CDR3 reads TGTGCCAGCTCACCGGGGCCAGGCACTGAAGCTTTCTTT. Filled out from reference TRBV18 and TRBJ1-1, the complete variable domain reads NAGVMQNPRHLVRRRGQEARLRCSPMKGHSHVYWYRQLPEEGLKFMVYLQKENIIDESGMPKERFSAEFPKEGPSILRIQQVVRGDSAAYFCASSPGPGTEAFFGQGTRLTVV.

The V call is TRBV5-1, the J call TRBJ2-5, with D perhaps TRBD2 (5 bases). V was shortened by 6 bases and J by 0 bases, with 18 bases between the two germline ends. The CDR3 runs to 16 residues. CDR1 is SGHRS, CDR2 YFSETQ, per germline. The CDR3 DNA is TGCGCCAGCACCGTTTCCTCGGGGTCATACCAAGAGACCCAGTACTTC. Translating gives CASTVSSGSYQETQYF.

The chain joins TRBV5-4 to TRBJ2-3; D remains unclear. Trimming shortened V by 1 base and J by 1 base, and 4 bases separated the two germline ends. The CDR3 runs 13 residues. In germline, CDR1 is SGHNT, CDR2 YYREEE (reference sequence). The CDR3 here is CASSLYRTDTQYF. DNA for the CDR3: TGTGCCAGCAGCTTGTACCGCACAGATACGCAGTATTTT.

The CDR3 DNA reads as TGTGCCAGCAGCCCCAACAGGGTACAGCCCCAGCATTTT. It specifies CASSPNRVQPQHF. The chain employs TRBV7-2 and TRBJ1-5; D may be TRBD1 (6 bases). Germline lookup yields CDR1 SGHTA and CDR2 FQGNSA. The CDR3 spans 13 residues. Between the trimmed V and J ends, which lost 5 bases and 7 bases, there was a span of 12 bases.

V and J are TRBV11-2 and TRBJ2-1; 10 bases agree with TRBD2. Germline assignment: CDR1 SGHAT and CDR2 FQNNGV. The CDR3 contains 15 residues. Trimming cost V 3 bases and J 9 bases; bases outside gene matches: 8. DNA for the CDR3: TGTGCCAGCAGCTTGGTCCCGGGACTAGCGCGTGAGCAGTTCTTC. It codes for CASSLVPGLAREQFF.

This chain connects TRBV6-6 to TRBJ2-1; 8 nucleotides align to TRBD2. CDR3 length: 15 amino acids. The germline CDR1 and CDR2 sequences are MNHNY and SVGAGI (reference sequence). J was trimmed by 4 bases and V by 5 bases; bases with no gene match: 7. CDR3 loop: CASSGGLGKYNEQFF. DNA of the CDR3: TGTGCCAGCAGTGGGGGACTAGGGAAATACAATGAGCAGTTCTTC.